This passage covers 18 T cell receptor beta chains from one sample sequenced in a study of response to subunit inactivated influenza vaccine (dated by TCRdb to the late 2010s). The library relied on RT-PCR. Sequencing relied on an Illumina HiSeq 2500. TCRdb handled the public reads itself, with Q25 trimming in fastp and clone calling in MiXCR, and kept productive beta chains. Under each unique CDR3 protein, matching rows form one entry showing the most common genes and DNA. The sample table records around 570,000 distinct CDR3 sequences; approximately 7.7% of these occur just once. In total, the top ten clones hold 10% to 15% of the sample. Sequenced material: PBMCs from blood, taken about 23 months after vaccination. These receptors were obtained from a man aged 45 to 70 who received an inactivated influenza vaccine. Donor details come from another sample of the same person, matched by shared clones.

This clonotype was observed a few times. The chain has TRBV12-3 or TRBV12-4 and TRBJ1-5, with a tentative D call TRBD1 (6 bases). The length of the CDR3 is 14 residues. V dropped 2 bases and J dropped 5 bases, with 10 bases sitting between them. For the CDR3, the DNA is TGTGCCAGCAGTTTAATGGGGGCCGATCAGCCCCAGCATTTT. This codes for CASSLMGADQPQHF.

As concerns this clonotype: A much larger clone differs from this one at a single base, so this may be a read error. CDR3 region: CASSKNSLLANVLTF. The CDR3 DNA sequence: TGTGCCAGCAGCAAGAACAGCCTTTTGGCCAACGTCCTGACTTTC. This chain links TRBV3-1 with TRBJ2-6; no clear D. The CDR3 extends over 15 amino acids. The ends were cut back, 5 bases at V and 6 bases at J, with 14 bases in the middle. Looked up from germline, CDR1 is LGHDT and CDR2 is YNNKEL (reference sequence).

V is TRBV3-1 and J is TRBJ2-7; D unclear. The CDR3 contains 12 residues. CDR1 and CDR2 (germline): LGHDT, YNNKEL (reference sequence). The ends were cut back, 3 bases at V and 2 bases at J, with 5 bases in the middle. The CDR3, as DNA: TGTGCCAGCAGCCAGCGCACCTACGAGCAGTACTTC. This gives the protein CASSQRTYEQYF.

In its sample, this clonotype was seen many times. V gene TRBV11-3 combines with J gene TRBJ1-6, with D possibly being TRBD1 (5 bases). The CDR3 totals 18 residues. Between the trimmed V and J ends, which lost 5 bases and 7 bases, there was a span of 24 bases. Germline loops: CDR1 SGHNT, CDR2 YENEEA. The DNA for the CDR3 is TGTGCCAGCAGCCCCAGTGGGGCACGGGTCCGGGCCAATTCACCCCTCCACTTT. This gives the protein CASSPSGARVRANSPLHF.

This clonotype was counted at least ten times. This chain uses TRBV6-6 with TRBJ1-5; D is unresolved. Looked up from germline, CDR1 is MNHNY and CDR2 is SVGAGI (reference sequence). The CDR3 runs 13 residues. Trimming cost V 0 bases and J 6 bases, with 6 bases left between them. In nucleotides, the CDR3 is TGTGCCAGCAGTTACTCTTGGGGTCAGCCCCAGCATTTT. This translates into CASSYSWGQPQHF.

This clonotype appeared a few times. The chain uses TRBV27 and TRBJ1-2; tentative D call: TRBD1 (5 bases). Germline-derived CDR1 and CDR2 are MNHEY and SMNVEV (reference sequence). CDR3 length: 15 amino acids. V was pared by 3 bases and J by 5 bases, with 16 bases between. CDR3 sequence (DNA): TGTGCCAGCAGTTTTTTCCCCGACAGACTGTATGGCTACACCTTC. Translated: CASSFFPDRLYGYTF.

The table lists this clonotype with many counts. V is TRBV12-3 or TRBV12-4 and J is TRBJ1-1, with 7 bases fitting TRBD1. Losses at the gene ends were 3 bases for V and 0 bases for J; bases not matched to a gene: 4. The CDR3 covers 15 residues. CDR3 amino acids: CASSFGGGLNTEAFF. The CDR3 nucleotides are TGTGCCAGCAGTTTCGGAGGGGGCCTGAACACTGAAGCTTTCTTT.

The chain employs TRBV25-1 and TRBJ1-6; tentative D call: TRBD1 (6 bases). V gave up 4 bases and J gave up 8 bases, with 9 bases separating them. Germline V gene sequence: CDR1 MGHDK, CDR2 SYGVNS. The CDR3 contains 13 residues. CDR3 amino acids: CASSGQDHSPLHF. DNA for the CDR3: TGTGCCAGCAGTGGACAGGACCATTCACCCCTCCACTTT.

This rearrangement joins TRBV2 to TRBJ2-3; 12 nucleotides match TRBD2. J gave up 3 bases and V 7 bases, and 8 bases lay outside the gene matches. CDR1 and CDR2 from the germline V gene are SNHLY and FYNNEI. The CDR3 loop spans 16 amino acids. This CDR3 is CASNPRTSGITDTQYF. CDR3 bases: TGTGCCAGCAACCCACGGACTAGCGGGATTACAGATACGCAGTATTTT.

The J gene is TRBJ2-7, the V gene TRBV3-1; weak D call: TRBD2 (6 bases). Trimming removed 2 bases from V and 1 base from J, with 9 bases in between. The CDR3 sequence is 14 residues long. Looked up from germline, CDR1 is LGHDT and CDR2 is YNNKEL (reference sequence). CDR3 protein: CASSQNGGSYEQYF. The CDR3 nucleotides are TGTGCCAGCAGCCAAAACGGGGGTTCCTACGAGCAGTACTTC.

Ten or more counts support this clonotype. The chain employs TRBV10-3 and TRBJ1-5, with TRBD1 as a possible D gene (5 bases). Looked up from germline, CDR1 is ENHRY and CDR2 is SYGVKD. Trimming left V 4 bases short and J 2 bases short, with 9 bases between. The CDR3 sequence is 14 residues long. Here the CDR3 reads CAISADTRNQPQHF. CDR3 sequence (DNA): TGTGCCATCAGTGCGGACACCCGCAATCAGCCCCAGCATTTT.

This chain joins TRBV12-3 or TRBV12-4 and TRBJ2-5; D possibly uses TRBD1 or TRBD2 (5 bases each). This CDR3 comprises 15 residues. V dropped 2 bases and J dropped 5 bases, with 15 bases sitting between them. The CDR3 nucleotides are TGTGCCAGCAGTTTATATATATGGGGGACCGAGACCCAGTACTTC. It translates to CASSLYIWGTETQYF.

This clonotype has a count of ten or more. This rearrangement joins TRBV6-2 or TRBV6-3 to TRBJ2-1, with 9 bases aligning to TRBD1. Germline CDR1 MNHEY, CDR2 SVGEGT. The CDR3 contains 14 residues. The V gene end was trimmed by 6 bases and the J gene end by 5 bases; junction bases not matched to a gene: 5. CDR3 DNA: TGTGCCAGCAGAGGGACAGGGTTACACAATGAGCAGTTCTTC. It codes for CASRGTGLHNEQFF.

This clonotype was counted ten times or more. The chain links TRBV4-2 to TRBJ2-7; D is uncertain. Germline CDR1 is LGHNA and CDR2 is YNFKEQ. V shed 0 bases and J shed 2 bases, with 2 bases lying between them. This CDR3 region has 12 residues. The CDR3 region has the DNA TGTGCCAGCAGCCAAGATGCCTACGAGCAGTACTTC. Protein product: CASSQDAYEQYF.

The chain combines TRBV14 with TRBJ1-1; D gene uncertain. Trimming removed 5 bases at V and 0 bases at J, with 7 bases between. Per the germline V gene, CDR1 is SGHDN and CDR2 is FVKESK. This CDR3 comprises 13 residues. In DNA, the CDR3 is TGTGCCAGCAGCTATCTGCTGAACACTGAAGCTTTCTTT. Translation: CASSYLLNTEAFF.

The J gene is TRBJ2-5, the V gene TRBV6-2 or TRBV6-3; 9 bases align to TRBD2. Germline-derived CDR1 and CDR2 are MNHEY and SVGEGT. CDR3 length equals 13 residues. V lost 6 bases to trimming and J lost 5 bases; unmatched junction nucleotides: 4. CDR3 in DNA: TGTGCCAGCAGACGGACTAGCGTGGAGACCCAGTACTTC. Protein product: CASRRTSVETQYF.

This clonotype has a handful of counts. The CDR3 DNA sequence: TGCGCCAGCAGCCAGGATAACTACAGGGGTTCAAGCGAAAAACTGTTTTTT. This translates into CASSQDNYRGSSEKLFF. The rearrangement joins TRBV4-3 to TRBJ1-4, with 7 bases fitting TRBD1. The CDR3 loop spans 17 amino acids. The trim removed 3 bases at V and 8 bases at J, leaving 15 bases unmatched. Germline lookup yields CDR1 LGHNA and CDR2 YSLEER.

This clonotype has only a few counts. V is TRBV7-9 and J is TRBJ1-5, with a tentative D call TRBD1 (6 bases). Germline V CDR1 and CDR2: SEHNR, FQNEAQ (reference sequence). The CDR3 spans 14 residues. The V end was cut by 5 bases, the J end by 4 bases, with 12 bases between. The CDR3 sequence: CASSTTGNNQPQHF. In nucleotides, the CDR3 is TGTGCCAGCAGCACTACAGGGAATAATCAGCCCCAGCATTTT. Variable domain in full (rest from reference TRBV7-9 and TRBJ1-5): DTGVSQNPRHKITKRGQNVTFRCDPISEHNRLYWYRQTLGQGPEFLTYFQNEAQLEKSRLLSDRFSAERPKGSFSTLEIQRTEQGDSAMYLCASSTTGNNQPQHFGDGTRLSIL.